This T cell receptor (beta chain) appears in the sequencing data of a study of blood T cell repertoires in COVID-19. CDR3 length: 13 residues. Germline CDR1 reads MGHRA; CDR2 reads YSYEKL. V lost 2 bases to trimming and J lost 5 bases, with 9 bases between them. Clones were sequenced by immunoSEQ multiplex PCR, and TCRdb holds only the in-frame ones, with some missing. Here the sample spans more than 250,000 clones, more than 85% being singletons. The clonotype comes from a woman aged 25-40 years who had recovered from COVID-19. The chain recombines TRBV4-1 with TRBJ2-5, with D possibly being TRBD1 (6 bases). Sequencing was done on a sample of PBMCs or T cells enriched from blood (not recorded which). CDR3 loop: CASSQIQGETQYF. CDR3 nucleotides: TGCGCCAGCAGCCAAATACAGGGTGAGACCCAGTACTTC.